The T cell receptor (beta chain) described here comes from a study of early stage breast cancer tumors. Data came from immunoSEQ multiplex PCR; TCRdb stores just in-frame clones and leaves some out. The table includes roughly 56,000 clones, around three quarters detected once. This clone was found once. The sample was blood. This TCR came from a person aged 25-39 years with breast cancer.

The CDR3 sequence is CASSPSLADTQYF. CDR3 nucleotide sequence: TGTGCCAGCAGCCCCTCTCTGGCAGATACGCAGTATTTT. The chain uses TRBV4-2 and TRBJ2-3; D is ambiguous. This CDR3 has 13 amino acids. The germline V gene encodes CDR1 LGHNA and CDR2 YNFKEQ. Trimming shortened V by 4 bases and J by 4 bases, and 9 bases separated the two germline ends.